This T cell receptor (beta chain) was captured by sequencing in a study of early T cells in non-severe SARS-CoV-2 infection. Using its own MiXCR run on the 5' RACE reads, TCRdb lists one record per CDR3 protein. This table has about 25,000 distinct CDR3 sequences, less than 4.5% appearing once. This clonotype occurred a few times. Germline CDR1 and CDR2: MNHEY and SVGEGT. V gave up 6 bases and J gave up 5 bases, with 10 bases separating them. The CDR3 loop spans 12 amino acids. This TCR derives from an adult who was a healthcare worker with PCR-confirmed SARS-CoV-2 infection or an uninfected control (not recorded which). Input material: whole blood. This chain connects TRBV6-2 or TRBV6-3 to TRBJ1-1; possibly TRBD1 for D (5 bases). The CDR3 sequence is CASSREGTEAFF. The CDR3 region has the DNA TGTGCCAGCAGCCGGGAGGGGACTGAAGCTTTCTTT.